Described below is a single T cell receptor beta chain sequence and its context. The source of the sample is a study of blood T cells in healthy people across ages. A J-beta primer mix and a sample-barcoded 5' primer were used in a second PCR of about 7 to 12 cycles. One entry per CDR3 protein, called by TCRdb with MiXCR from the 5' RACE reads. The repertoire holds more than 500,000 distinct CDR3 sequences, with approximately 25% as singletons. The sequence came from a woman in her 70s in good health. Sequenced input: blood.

CDR3 protein: CASRPGDADEKLFF. The CDR3 DNA follows: TGTGCCAGCAGGCCAGGGGATGCTGATGAAAAACTGTTTTTT. V and J are TRBV2 and TRBJ1-4; possible D gene TRBD1, 6 bases. Germline CDR1 is SNHLY and CDR2 is FYNNEI. V lost 6 bases, J lost 6 bases, and 14 bases lay in between. The CDR3 totals 14 residues. The variable domain in full, completed from reference TRBV2 and TRBJ1-4, reads EPEVTQTPSHQVTQMGQEVILRCVPISNHLYFYWYRQILGQKVEFLVSFYNNEISEKSEIFDDQFSVERPDGSNFTLKIRSTKLEDSAMYFCASRPGDADEKLFFGSGTQLSVL.